The sample holds many counts of the clone carrying this T cell receptor beta chain. CDR3 length equals 12 residues. Germline CDR1 reads SGHRS; CDR2 reads YFSETQ. V was cut by 0 bases and J by 8 bases, with 6 bases left in between. This sample is drawn from a study of neurological immune-mediated disorders. The time point: longitudinal time-point 1 (baseline). TCRdb reprocessed the 5' RACE reads via MiXCR and lists one record per CDR3 protein. The sample has tens of thousands of distinct CDR3 sequences; less than 3.5% are singletons. The clonotype originates from a woman aged 60-75 years with multiple sclerosis. Material for sequencing was PBMCs. The chain is built from TRBV5-1 and TRBJ1-3; tentatively, D is TRBD1 (5 bases). This CDR3 is CASSLGGDTIYF. In nucleotides, the CDR3 is TGCGCCAGCAGCTTGGGAGGGGACACCATATATTTT. The full variable domain, its missing parts supplied by reference TRBV5-1 and TRBJ1-3, is KAGVTQTPRYLIKTRGQQVTLSCSPISGHRSVSWYQQTPGQGLQFLFEYFSETQRNKGNFPGRFSGRQFSNSRSEMNVSTLELGDSALYLCASSLGGDTIYFGEGSWLTVV.